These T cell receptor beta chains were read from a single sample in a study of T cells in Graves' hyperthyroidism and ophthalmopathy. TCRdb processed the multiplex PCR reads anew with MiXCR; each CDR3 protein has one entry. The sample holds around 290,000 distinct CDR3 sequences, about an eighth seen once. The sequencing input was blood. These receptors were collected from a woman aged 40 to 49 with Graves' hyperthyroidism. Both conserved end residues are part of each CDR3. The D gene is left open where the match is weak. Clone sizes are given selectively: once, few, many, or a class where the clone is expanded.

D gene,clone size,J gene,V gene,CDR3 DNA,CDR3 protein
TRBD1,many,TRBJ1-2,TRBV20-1,TGCAGTGCCCCGGACAGGCTCCACACCTTC,CSAPDRLHTF
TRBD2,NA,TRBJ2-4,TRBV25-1,TGTGCCAGCAGTGATGGGCTAGCGGGAGCGGCCAAAAACATTCAGTACTTC,CASSDGLAGAAKNIQYF
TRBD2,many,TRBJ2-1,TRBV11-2,TGTGCCAGCAGACCCGCGAGCGGGAGTGATTCGAATGAGCAGTTCTTC,CASRPASGSDSNEQFF
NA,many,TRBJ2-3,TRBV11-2,TGTGCCAGCAGCTTAGGACTTTACACAGATACGCAGTATTTT,CASSLGLYTDTQYF
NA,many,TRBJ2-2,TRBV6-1,TGTGCCAGCTCCCTAGAGAACACCGGGGAGCTGTTTTTT,CASSLENTGELFF
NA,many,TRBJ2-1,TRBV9,TGTGCCAGCAGCGTAGTTCGGGGAAGGGGTGAGCAGTTCTTC,CASSVVRGRGEQFF
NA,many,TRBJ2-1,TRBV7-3,TGTGCCAGCAGCTTAACGCCCCGCCTGGGTTTGAGTGAGCAGTTCTTC,CASSLTPRLGLSEQFF
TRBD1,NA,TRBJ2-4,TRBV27,TGTGCCAGCAGTCAGGGACAGGGGGCAAACATTCAGTACTTC,CASSQGQGANIQYF
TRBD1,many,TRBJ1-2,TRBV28,TGTGCCAGCAGTACTCCGGGACAGGGGGCGTATGGCTACACCTTC,CASSTPGQGAYGYTF
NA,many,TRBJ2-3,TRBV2,TGTGCCAGCATGGACTCCATCACAGATACGCAGTATTTT,CASMDSITDTQYF
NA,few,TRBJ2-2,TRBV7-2,TGTGCCAGCAGCTTTAGGGGTTTGACAATTACGAACACCGGGGAGCTGTTTTTT,CASSFRGLTITNTGELFF
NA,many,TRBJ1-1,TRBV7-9,TGTGCCAGCAGTTTAGAAGGGGGGAACACTGAAGCTTTCTTT,CASSLEGGNTEAFF
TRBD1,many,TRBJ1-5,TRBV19,TGTGCCAGTAGTATGACAGGGGGCAATCAGCCCCAGCATTTT,CASSMTGGNQPQHF
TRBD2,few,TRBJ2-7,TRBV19,TGTGCCAGTACCCCGGGGACTACTCGGGAGCAGTACTTC,CASTPGTTREQYF
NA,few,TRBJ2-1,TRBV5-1,TGCGCCAGCAGCTTGGACGACTGGGTTCCAAGCAATGAGCAGTTCTTC,CASSLDDWVPSNEQFF
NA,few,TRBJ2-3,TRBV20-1,TGCAGTGTCCCGGGGAGGAGGAGCACAGATACGCAGTATTTT,CSVPGRRSTDTQYF
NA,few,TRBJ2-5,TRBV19,TGTGCCAGTAGTGGAGATTTACAAGAGACCCAGTACTTC,CASSGDLQETQYF
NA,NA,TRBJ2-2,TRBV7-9,TGTGCCGTCAAGCCCAGGGGATCCGGGGAGCTGTTTTTT,CAVKPRGSGELFF
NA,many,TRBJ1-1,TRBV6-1,TGTGCCAGCAGTGAAGTCCCCATGAACACTGAAGCTTTCTTT,CASSEVPMNTEAFF
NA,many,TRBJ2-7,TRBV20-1,TGCAGTGCTAGAGATTCAGGTGGTAAATCGTGGGAGCAGTACTTC,CSARDSGGKSWEQYF